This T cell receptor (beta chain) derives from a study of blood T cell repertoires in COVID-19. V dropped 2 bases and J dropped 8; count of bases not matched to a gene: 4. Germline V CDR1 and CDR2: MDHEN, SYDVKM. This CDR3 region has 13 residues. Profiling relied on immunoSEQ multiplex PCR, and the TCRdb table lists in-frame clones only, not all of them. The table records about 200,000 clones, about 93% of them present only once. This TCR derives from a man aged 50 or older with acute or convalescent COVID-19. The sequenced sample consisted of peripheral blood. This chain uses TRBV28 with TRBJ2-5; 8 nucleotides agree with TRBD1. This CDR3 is CASSLNRGVTQYF. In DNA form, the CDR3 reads TGTGCCAGCAGTTTAAACAGGGGGGTAACCCAGTACTTC.